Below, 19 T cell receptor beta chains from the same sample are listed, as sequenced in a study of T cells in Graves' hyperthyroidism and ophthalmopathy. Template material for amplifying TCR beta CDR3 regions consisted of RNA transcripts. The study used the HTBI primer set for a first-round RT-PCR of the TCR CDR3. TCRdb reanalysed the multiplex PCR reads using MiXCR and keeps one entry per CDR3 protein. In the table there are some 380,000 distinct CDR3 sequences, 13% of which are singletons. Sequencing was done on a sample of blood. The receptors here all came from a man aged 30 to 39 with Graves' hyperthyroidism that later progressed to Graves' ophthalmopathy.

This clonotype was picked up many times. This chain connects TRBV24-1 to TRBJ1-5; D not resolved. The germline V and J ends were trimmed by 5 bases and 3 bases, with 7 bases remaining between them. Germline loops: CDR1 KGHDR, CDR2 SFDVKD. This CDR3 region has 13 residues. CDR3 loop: CATSGSHNQPQHF. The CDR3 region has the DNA TGTGCCACCAGTGGCAGCCACAATCAGCCCCAGCATTTT.

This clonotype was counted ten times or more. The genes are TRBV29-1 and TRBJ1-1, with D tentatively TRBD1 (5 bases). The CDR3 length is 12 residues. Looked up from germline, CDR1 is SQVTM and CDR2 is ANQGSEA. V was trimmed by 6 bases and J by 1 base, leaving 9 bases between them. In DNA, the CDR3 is TGCAGCGTGGCAGGGACGAACACTGAAGCTTTCTTT. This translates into CSVAGTNTEAFF.

The CDR3 region is CASSVVAGGLVDTQYF. The DNA of the CDR3 is TGTGCCAGCAGCGTAGTTGCGGGGGGGCTTGTAGATACGCAGTATTTT. The chain employs TRBV9 and TRBJ2-3; 9 bases line up with TRBD2. Germline CDR1 SGDLS, CDR2 YYNGEE. The CDR3 is made up of 16 amino acids. Unmatched junction bases numbered 7, after V lost 0 bases and J lost 5 bases.

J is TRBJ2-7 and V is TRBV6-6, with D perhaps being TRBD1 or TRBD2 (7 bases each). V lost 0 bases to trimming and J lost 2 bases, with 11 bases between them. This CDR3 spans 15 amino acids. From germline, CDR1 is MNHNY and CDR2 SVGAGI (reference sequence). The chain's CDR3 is CASSYSQGRAYEQYF. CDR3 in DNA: TGTGCCAGCAGTTACTCACAGGGGAGGGCCTACGAGCAGTACTTC.

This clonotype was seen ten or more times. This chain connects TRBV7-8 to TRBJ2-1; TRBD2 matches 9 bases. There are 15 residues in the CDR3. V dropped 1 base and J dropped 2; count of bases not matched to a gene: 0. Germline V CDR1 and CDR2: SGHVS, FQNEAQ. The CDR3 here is CASSLGGGAYNEQFF. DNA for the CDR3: TGTGCCAGCAGCTTAGGCGGGGGGGCCTACAATGAGCAGTTCTTC.

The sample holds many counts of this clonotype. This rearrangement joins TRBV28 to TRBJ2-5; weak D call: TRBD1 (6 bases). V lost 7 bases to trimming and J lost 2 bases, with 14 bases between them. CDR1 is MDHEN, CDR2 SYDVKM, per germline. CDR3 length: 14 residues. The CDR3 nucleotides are TGTGCCAGCACCCCCCTAGGGGGACAAGAGACCCAGTACTTC. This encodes CASTPLGGQETQYF.

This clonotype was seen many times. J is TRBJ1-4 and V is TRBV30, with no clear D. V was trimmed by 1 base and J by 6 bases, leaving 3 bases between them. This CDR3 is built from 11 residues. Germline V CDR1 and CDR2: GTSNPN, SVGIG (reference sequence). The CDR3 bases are TGTGCCTGGAGTGCGGATGAAAAACTGTTTTTT. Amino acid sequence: CAWSADEKLFF. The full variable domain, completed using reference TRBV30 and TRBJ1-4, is SQTIHQWPATLVQPVGSPLSLECTVEGTSNPNLYWYRQAAGRGLQLLFYSVGIGQISSEVPQNLSASRPQDRQFILSSKKLLLSDSGFYLCAWSADEKLFFGSGTQLSVL.

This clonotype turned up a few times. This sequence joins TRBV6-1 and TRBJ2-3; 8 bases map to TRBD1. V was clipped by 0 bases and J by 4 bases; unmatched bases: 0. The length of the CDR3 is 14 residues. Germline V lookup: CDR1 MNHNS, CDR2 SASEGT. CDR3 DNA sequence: TGTGCCAGCAGTGAAGCACAGGGGGCAGATACGCAGTATTTT. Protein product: CASSEAQGADTQYF.

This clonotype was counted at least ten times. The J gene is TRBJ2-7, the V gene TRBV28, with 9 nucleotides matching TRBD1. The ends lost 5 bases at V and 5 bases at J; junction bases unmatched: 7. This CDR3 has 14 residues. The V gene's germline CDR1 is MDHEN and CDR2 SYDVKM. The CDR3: CASSPDRGRNEQYF. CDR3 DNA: TGTGCCAGCAGTCCGGACAGGGGAAGGAACGAGCAGTACTTC.

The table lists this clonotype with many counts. CDR3 nucleotide sequence: TGTGCCAGCAGTTTCCCACAGGGGGCTAAGTACAATGAGCAGTTCTTC. It encodes CASSFPQGAKYNEQFF. This rearrangement joins TRBV12-3 or TRBV12-4 to TRBJ2-1, with 9 bases matching TRBD1. Germline trimming cut 3 bases from V and 4 bases from J; bases unmatched to any gene: 7. This CDR3 has 16 amino acids.

CDR3 amino acids: CASSFYVASGRDNEQFF. CDR3 DNA sequence: TGTGCCAGCAGCTTTTATGTGGCTAGCGGTCGGGACAATGAGCAGTTCTTC. The V call is TRBV11-3, the J call TRBJ2-1; 7 bases are a match to TRBD2. J gave up 5 bases and V 3 bases, and 13 bases lay outside the gene matches. The CDR3 spans 17 residues. From germline, CDR1 is SGHNT and CDR2 YENEEA.

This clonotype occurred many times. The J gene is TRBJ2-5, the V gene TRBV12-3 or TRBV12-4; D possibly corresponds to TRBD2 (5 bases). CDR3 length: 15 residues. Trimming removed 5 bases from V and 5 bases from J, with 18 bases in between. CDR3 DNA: TGTGCCAGCAGTCCCTCCCTTCAGCGGTGGGAGACCCAGTACTTC. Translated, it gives CASSPSLQRWETQYF.

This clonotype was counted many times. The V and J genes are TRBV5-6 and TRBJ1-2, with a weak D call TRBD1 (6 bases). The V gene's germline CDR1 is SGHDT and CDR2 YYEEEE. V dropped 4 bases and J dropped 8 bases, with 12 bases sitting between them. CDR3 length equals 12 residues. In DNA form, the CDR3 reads TGTGCCAGCAGCCCACAGGGTTACGGCTACACCTTC. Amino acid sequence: CASSPQGYGYTF.

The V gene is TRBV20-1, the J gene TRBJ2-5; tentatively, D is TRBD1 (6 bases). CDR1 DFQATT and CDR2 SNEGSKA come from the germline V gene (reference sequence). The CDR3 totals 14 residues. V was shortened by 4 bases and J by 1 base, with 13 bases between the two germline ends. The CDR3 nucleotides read TGCAGTGCTACTCCTGTGGGGGCCCAAGAGACCCAGTACTTC. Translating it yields CSATPVGAQETQYF.

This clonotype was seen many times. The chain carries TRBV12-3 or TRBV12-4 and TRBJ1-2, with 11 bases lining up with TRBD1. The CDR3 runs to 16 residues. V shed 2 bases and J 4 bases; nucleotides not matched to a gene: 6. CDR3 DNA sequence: TGTGCCAGCAGTTTACTCCGGACAGGGGGCCTCTATGGCTACACCTTC. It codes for CASSLLRTGGLYGYTF.

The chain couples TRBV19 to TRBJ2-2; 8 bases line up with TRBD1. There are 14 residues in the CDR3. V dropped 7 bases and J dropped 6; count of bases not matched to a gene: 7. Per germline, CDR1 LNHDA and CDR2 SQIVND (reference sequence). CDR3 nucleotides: TGTGCCAGTACCCTGGACAGGGCCTCCGGGGAGCTGTTTTTT. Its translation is CASTLDRASGELFF.

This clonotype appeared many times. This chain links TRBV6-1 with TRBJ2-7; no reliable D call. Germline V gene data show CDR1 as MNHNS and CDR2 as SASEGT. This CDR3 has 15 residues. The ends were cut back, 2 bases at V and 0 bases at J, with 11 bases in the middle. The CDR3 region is CASSEFYSTSYEQYF. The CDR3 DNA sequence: TGTGCCAGCAGTGAATTTTACAGTACCTCCTACGAGCAGTACTTC.

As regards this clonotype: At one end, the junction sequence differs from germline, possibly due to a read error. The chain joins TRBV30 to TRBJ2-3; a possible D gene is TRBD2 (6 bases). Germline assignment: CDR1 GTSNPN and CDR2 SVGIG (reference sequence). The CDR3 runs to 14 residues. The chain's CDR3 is CARSPSGGTDTQYF. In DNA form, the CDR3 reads TGTGCCCGGAGTCCCTCCGGGGGAACAGATACGCAGTATTTT. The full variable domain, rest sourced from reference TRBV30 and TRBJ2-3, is SQTIHQWPATLVQPVGSPLSLECTVEGTSNPNLYWYRQAAGRGLQLLFYSVGIGQISSEVPQNLSASRPQDRQFILSSKKLLLSDSGFYLCARSPSGGTDTQYFGPGTRLTVL.

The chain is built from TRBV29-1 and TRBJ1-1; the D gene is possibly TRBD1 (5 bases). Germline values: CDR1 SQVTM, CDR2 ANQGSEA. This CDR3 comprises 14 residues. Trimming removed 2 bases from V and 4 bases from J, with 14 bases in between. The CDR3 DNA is TGCAGCGTTGAAAGGGGTCTGGGGGGCACTGAAGCTTTCTTT. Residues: CSVERGLGGTEAFF.